This T cell receptor beta chain was sequenced in a study of somatic mutations in cytotoxic T cells in rheumatoid arthritis. The study, taken as a whole, reports: The authors did not know the antigen targets of the expanded CD8+ clones.

The authors' processing: Concordance between patient CD8+ clones exceeding 1% and published virus-specific TCRB sequences was infrequent. Generated by immunoSEQ multiplex PCR, the TCRdb table keeps only in-frame clones and is missing some. D and trimming were read from the DNA, whereas the V and J calls and clone size are those reported in that table. The data show 15,000 to 20,000 clones, 60% to 85% seen once. This clone was observed a handful of times. The antigen remains undetermined. Isolating CD4+ and CD8+ cells involved positive magnetic bead selection on an AutoMACS. Their purity was then checked by flow cytometry. Germline CDR1 and CDR2: SNHLY and FYNNEI. The V end lost 1 base, the J end lost 1 base, and 11 bases lay between the germline ends. The CDR3 covers 16 residues.

The TCR originated in an adult with rheumatoid arthritis. The V and J genes are TRBV2 and TRBJ1-5; D is unresolved. Sequencing used CD8+ T cells sorted from blood. CDR3 in DNA: TGTGCCAGCAGTGAAGGTAGGGAAGGGAGCAATCAGCCCCAGCATTTT. It codes for CASSEGREGSNQPQHF.